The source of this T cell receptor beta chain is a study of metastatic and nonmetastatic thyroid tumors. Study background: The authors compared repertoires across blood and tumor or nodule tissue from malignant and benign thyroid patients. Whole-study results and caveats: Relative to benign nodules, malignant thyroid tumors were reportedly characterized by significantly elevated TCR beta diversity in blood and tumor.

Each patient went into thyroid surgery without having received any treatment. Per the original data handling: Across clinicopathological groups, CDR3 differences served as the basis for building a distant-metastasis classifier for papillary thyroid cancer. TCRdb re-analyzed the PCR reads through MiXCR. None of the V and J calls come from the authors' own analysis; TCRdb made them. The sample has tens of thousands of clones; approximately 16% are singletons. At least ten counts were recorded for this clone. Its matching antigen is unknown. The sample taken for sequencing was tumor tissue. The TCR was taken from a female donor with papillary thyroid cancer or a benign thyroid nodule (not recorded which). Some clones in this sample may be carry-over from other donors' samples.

The CDR3 is CSAAGLAGGEQYF. The CDR3 DNA reads as TGCAGTGCTGCGGGACTAGCTGGGGGCGAGCAGTACTTC. The chain uses TRBV20-1 and TRBJ2-7, with 9 bases fitting TRBD2. V was pared by 5 bases and J by 6 bases, with 8 bases of the junction left unmatched. Germline V gene lookup returns CDR1 DFQATT and CDR2 SNEGSKA (reference sequence). The CDR3 totals 13 residues.